This TCR beta chain was sequenced for a study of T cell responses to AZD1222 COVID-19 vaccine. Study-wide points: Close to half of all spike-specific TCRs reportedly target regions of the variants that are unmutated. The peak T cell response came first, and repertoires were sampled only after it. It should be noted that donors were predominantly white British and more often female, and clonal diversity was possibly underestimated.

About this clone itself: The antigen is unknown.

Trimming pared 5 bases from V and 2 bases from J, leaving 11 bases between. The CDR3 totals 14 residues. From germline, CDR1 is SGHAT and CDR2 FQNNGV. Sequencing was performed with immunoSEQ multiplex PCR; in TCRdb, only in-frame clones are kept and a portion is missing. The sample holds about 76,000 clones, more than 75% seen once. The clonotype originates from an adult in good health. The sequences come from peripheral blood, collected on day 0 of AZD1222 vaccination. The chain couples TRBV11-2 to TRBJ2-3; D may be TRBD2 (5 bases). In DNA, the CDR3 is TGTGCCAGCAGCCCCAGACTAAACACAGATACGCAGTATTTT. Protein: CASSPRLNTDTQYF.